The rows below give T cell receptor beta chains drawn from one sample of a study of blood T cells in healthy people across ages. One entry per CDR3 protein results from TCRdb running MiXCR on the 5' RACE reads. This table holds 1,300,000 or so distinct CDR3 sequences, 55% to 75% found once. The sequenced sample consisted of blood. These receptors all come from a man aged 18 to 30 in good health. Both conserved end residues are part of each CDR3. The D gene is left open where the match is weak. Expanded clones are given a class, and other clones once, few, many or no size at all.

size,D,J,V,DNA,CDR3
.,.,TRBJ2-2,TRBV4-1,TGCGCCAGCAGCCAAGGGCGGCAACGGAATGTCGGGGAGCTGTTTTTT,CASSQGRQRNVGELFF
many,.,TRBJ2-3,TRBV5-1,TGCGCCAGCAGCTTGGGTGGTTCAGGGGATACGCAGTATTTT,CASSLGGSGDTQYF
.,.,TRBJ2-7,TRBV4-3,TGCGCCAGCAGCCCCTCGGTAATAGCTTACGAGCAGTACTTC,CASSPSVIAYEQYF
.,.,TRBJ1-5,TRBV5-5,TGTGCCAGCAGCTTCAAACCACAGGAGCCCCAGCATTTT,CASSFKPQEPQHF
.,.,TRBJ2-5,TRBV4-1,TGCGCCAGCAGCCAGCTAGAGTCCTGGGAGACCCAGTACTTC,CASSQLESWETQYF
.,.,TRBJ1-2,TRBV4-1,TGCGCCAGCAGCCCCCTCGGGGGGCAAATCTATGGCTACACCTTC,CASSPLGGQIYGYTF
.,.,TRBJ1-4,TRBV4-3,TGCGCCAGCAGCCAAGATTCCATTGCCACGGCGGGTGAAAAACTGTTTTTT,CASSQDSIATAGEKLFF
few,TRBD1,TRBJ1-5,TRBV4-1,TGCGCCAGCAGCCAAGTCCCGGGGACAGATAATCAGCCCCAGCATTTT,CASSQVPGTDNQPQHF
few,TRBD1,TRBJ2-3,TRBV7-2,TGTGCCAGCAGCTTAGAGGGGGCCGTAACAGATACGCAGTATTTT,CASSLEGAVTDTQYF
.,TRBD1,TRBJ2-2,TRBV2,TGTGCCAGCAAAGGGACAGGGGGCGGAGAAGAAATCACCGGGGAGCTGTTTTTT,CASKGTGGGEEITGELFF
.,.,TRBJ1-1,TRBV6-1,TGTGCCAGCAGTGAAACAGAGAGTCTGGCTGAAGCTTTCTTT,CASSETESLAEAFF
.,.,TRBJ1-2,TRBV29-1,TGCAGCGTTGAAGATGCGCGGGGCGGGCCCCATGGCTACACCTTC,CSVEDARGGPHGYTF
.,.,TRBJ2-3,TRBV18,TGTGCCAGGCGGCGGGGAACAGATACGCAGTATTTT,CARRRGTDTQYF